This T cell receptor (beta chain) was captured in a study of control samples from healthy donors and cancer patients. V was trimmed by 3 bases and J by 3 bases, leaving 12 bases between them. CDR3 length equals 14 residues. Germline lookup yields CDR1 SEHNR and CDR2 FQNEAQ (reference sequence). The table came from immunoSEQ multiplex PCR; TCRdb's copy has only in-frame clones and leaves some out. This table holds 95,000 to 150,000 clones, roughly 91% found once. The TCR sequence derives from a man aged 35 to 55 in good health. Sequencing was performed on blood. The chain carries TRBV7-9 and TRBJ2-7; weak D call: TRBD2 (6 bases). CDR3 bases: TGTGCCAGCAGCTTGGCGCGGAGGGTCTACGAGCAGTACTTC. It codes for CASSLARRVYEQYF.